One sample yielded the 3 T cell receptor beta chains listed below, sequenced in a study of CD4 and CD8 cells across lung adenocarcinoma regions (dated by TCRdb to the late 2010s). Libraries were made using PCR. Sequenced using a HiSeq X Ten. TCRdb took the public reads, trimmed them with fastp at Q25, ran MiXCR for clone calling and kept in-frame beta chains. Each entry is one CDR3 protein sequence, shown with its most common DNA and genes. Recorded for this sample are tens of thousands of distinct CDR3 sequences; under 60% of them occurred a single time. Jointly, the top ten make up 48% of the sample. The sample was CD8+ T cells from the center of a lung tumor. Taken with the paper, the label for cell subset or site translates to: tumor center region. These receptors were obtained from a male donor with lung adenocarcinoma. The CD4 and CD8 labels of this study may be unreliable.

On this clonotype itself: The junction departs from the called germline gene at one end, perhaps through a read error. The rearrangement joins TRBV6-1 to TRBJ2-3; 7 bases line up with TRBD2. The CDR3 covers 16 residues. Germline CDR1 reads MNHNS; CDR2 reads SASEGT. The CDR3: CASSSSQGLPYNTQFF. Here the CDR3 DNA reads TGTGCCAGCAGTAGTTCCCAGGGACTACCGTACAATACGCAGTTTTTT.

This clonotype has at least ten counts. J is TRBJ2-3 and V is TRBV27; TRBD2 aligns across 8 bases. With 8 bases clipped from V and 5 bases from J, the junction kept 9 bases outside the gene matches. The CDR3 is 14 residues long. CDR1 is MNHEY, CDR2 SMNVEV, per germline (reference sequence). The CDR3 is CASRREGRRDTQYF. The CDR3 DNA sequence: TGTGCCAGCCGACGGGAGGGCCGACGAGATACGCAGTATTTT.

V and J are TRBV6-1 and TRBJ2-2, with a possible D match to TRBD1 (5 bases). The DNA matches TRBJ2-3 better at its end, which makes the J call doubtful. This CDR3 has 13 amino acids. Germline V CDR1 and CDR2: MNHNS, SASEGT. CDR3 in DNA: TGTGCCAGCAGGCCAGGGTTCGCCGAGGCGCAGTATTTT. Protein: CASRPGFAEAQYF.